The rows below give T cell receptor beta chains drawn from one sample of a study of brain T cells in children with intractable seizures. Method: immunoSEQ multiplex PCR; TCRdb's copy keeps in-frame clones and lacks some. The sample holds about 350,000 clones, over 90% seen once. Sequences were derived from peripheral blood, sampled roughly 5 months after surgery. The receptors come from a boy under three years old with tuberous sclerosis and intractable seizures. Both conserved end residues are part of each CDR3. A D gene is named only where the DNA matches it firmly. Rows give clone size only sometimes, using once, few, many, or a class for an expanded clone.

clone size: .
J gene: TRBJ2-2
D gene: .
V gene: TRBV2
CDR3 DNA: TGTGCCAGCCGCGGATGGGACACCGGGGAGCTGTTTTTT
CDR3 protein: CASRGWDTGELFF

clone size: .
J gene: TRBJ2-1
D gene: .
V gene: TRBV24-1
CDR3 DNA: TGTGCCACCACCCAACCCCGTCGTGCTCATGAGCAGTTCTTC
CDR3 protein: CATTQPRRAHEQFF

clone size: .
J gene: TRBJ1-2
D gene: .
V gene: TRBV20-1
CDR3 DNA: TGCAGTGCCCCCTCTGGCTACACCTTC
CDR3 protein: CSAPSGYTF

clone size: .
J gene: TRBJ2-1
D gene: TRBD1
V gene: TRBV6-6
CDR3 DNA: TGTGCCAGCAGCCCCCACCGGGACAGCCACAATGAGCAGTTCTTC
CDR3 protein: CASSPHRDSHNEQFF

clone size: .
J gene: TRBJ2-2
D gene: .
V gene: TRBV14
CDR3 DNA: TGTGCCAGCAGCCCCCGGGGTGGCGGGGCCCCCCCCGGGGAGCTGTTTTTT
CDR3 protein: CASSPRGGGAPPGELFF

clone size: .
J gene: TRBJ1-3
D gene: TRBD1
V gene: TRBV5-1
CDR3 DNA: TGCGCCAGCAGCGTCGGACAGGGGCTTTCTGGAAACACCATATATTTT
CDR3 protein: CASSVGQGLSGNTIYF

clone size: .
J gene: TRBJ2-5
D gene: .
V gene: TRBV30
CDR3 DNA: TGTGCCTGGAGGCAGGGGAAAGAGACCCAGTACTTC
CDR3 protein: CAWRQGKETQYF

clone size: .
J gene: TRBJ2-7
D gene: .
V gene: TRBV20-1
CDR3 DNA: TGCAGTGCTAGTACAACGGTGAGCTCCTACGAGCAGTACTTC
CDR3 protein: CSASTTVSSYEQYF

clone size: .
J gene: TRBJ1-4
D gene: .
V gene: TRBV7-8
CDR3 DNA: TGTGCCAGCAGCCGAGGGTCCCGAGAAAAACTGTTTTTT
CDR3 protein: CASSRGSREKLFF

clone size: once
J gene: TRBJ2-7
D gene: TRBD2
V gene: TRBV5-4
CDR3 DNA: TGTGCCAGCAGCAGAGCGGGGGGCAGTATATCCTACGAGCAGTACTTC
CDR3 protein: CASSRAGGSISYEQYF

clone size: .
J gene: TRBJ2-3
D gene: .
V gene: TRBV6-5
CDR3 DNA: TGTGCCAGCAGCCAAATCGGGACCTCAGATACGCAGTATTTT
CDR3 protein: CASSQIGTSDTQYF

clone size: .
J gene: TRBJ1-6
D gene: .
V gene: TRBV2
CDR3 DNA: TGTGCCAGCAGAGCCCCGTTCGGGGTGTTGAATTCACCCCTCCACTTT
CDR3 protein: CASRAPFGVLNSPLHF

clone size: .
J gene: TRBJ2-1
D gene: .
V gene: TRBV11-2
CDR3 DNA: TGTGCCAGCAGCTCTACATCACGAGGGGATGAGCAGTTCTTC
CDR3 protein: CASSSTSRGDEQFF

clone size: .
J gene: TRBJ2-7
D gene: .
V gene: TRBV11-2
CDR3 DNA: TGTGCCAGCAGCTTACTGGCGGCCTACGAGCAGTACTTC
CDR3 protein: CASSLLAAYEQYF

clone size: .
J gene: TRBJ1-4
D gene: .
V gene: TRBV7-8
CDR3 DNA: TGTGCCAGCAGCCGAGGCCCGCGGAGGGAAAAACTGTTTTTT
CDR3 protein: CASSRGPRREKLFF

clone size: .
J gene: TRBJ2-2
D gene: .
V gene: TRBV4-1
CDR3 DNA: TGCGCCAGCAGCTTCGACGGGAACACCGGGGAGCTGTTTTTT
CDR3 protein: CASSFDGNTGELFF

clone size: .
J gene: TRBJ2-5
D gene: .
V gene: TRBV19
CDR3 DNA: TGTGCCAGTAGTATATGGTGGGACAGCGGTCTCGCGGGAGAAGAGACCCAGTACTTC
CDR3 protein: CASSIWWDSGLAGEETQYF

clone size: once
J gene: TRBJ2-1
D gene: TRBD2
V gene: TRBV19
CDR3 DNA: TGTGCCAGTAGTATCTGGCGGGAGAAAAATGAGCAGTTCTTC
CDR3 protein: CASSIWREKNEQFF

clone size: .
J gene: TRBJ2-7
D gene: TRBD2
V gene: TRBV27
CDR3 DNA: TGTGCCAGCAGTCTAGCGGCGGGAATCTACGAGCAGTACTTC
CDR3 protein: CASSLAAGIYEQYF

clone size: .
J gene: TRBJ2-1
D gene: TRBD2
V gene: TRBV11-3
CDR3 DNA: TGTGCCAGCAGATTCAGACTAGCGGGATCACCCAATGAGCAGTTCTTC
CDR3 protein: CASRFRLAGSPNEQFF

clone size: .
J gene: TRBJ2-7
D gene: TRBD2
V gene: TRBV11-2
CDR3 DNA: TGTGCCAGCAGCTCCCTTAGCGGGATGTGGGCCGAGCAGTACTTC
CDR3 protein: CASSSLSGMWAEQYF

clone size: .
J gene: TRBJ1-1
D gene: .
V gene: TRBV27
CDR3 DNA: TGTGCCAGCAGTCTCGGGGGGGGCGCCACTGAAGCTTTCTTT
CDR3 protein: CASSLGGGATEAFF

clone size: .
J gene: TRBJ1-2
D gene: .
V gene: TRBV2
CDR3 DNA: TGTGCCAGCTGGGACACTAACTATGGCTACACCTTC
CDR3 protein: CASWDTNYGYTF

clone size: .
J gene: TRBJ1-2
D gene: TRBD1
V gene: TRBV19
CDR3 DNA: TGTGCCAGTACTACAGGGGCTTATGGCTACACCTTC
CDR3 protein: CASTTGAYGYTF

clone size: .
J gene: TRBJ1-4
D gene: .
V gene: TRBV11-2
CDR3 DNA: TGTGCCAGCAGCTTAGATGGGAGGGCGCGTCCAACTAATGAAAAACTGTTTTTT
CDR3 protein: CASSLDGRARPTNEKLFF

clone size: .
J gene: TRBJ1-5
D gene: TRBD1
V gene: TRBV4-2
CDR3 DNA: TGTGCCAGCAGCCCGGGACAGGGTCCCCCCAATCAGCCCCAGCATTTT
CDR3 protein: CASSPGQGPPNQPQHF

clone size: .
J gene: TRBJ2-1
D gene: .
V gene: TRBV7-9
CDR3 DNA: TGTGCCAGCAGCTTAATGGGCAGAAACAATGAGCAGTTCTTC
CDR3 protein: CASSLMGRNNEQFF

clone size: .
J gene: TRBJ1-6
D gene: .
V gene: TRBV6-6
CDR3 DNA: TGTGCCAGCAGTTACGAGGGCGAGTTCCAAAATTCACCCCTCCACTTT
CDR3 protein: CASSYEGEFQNSPLHF

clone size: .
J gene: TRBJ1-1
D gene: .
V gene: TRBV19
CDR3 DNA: TGTGCCAGTACCTTTGGGCTTTCTGAAGCTTTCTTT
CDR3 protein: CASTFGLSEAFF

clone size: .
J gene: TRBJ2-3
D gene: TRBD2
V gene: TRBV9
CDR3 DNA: TGTGCCAGCAGCGTACGCGGGGGGGCCGGGACAGATACGCAGTATTTT
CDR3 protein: CASSVRGGAGTDTQYF

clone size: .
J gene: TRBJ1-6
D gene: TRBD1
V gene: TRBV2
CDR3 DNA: TGTGCCAGCGGAGGGACAGGCAATTCACCCCTCCACTTT
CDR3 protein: CASGGTGNSPLHF

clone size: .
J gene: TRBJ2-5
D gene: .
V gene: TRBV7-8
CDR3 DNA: TGTGCCAGCAGCCAAGAGCGTTGGGAGACCCAGTACTTC
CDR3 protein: CASSQERWETQYF

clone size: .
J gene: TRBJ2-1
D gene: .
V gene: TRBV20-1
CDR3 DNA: TGCAGTGCTAGTAAAGGGGACGACTACAATGAGCAGTTCTTC
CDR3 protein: CSASKGDDYNEQFF

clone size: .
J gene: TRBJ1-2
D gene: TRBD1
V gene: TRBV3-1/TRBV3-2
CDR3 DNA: TGTGCCAGCAGCCTGCCGGGACAGGGAATGAAGGCCGATGGCTACACCTTC
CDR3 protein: CASSLPGQGMKADGYTF

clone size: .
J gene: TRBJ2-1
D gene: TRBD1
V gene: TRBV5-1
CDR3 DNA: TGCGCCAGCAGCTTGCCACAGGGGGCCTACAATGAGCAGTTCTTC
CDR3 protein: CASSLPQGAYNEQFF

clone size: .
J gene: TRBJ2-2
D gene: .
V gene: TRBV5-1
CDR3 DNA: TGCGCCAGCAGCTCGCCGTGGTCTGGCACCGGGGAGCTGTTTTTT
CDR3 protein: CASSSPWSGTGELFF

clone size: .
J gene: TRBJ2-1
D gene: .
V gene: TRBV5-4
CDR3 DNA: TGTGCCAGCAGCTTGGTGGGCGGGGGCCTCGATGAGCAGTTCTTC
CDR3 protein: CASSLVGGGLDEQFF

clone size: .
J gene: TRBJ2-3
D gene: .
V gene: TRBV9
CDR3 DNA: TGTGCCAGCAGCGTAGCCAGGGCGGGAGATACGCAGTATTTT
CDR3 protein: CASSVARAGDTQYF

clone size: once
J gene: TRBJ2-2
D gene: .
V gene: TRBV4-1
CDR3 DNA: TGCGCCAGCAGCCAAGATCGGACTCTCGGCGGGGAGCTGTTTTTT
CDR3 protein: CASSQDRTLGGELFF

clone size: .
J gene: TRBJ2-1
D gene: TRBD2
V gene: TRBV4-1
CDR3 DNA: TGCGCCAGCAGCCCCCGGGAGCGGGACTTTTACAATGAGCAGTTCTTC
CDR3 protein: CASSPRERDFYNEQFF

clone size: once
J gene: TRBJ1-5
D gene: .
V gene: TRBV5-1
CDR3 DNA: TGCGCCAGCAGCCCCGGGTTTTCGCGGCAGCCCCAGCATTTT
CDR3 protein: CASSPGFSRQPQHF

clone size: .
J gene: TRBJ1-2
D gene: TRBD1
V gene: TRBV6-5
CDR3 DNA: TGTGCCAGCAGTTCTACAGGGGTATCGCATGGCTACACCTTC
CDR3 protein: CASSSTGVSHGYTF

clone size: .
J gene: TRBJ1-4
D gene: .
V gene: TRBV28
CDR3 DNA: TGTGCCAGCAGTCATTACACCCGGTTGGGAGTTTATAATGAAAAACTGTTTTTT
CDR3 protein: CASSHYTRLGVYNEKLFF

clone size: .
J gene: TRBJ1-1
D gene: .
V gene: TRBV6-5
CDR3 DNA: TGTGCCACCCGCGGAGCCAGGAACACTGAAGCTTTCTTT
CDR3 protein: CATRGARNTEAFF

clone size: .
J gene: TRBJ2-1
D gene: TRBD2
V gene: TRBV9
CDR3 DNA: TGTGCCAGCAGCGTAAGCTGGCGGGGGGCGCCCTACAATGAGCAGTTCTTC
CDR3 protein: CASSVSWRGAPYNEQFF

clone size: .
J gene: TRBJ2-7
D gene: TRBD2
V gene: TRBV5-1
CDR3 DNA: TGCGCCAGCAGCAGGACTAGCGGCCCCTACGAGCAGTACTTC
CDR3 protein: CASSRTSGPYEQYF

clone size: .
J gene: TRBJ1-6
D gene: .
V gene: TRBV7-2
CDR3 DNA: TGTGCCAGCAGCTCATATTTTTACGGCAGGGGTGATTCACCCCTCCACTTT
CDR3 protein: CASSSYFYGRGDSPLHF

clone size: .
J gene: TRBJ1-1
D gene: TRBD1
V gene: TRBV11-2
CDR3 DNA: TGTGCCAGCAGCTTAAGGGACAGACATGAAGCTTTCTTT
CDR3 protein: CASSLRDRHEAFF

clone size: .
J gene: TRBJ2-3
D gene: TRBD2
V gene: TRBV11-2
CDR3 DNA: TGTGCCAGCAGCTCGACTAGCGGGGGCCTTTTAGGTACGCAGTATTTT
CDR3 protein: CASSSTSGGLLGTQYF

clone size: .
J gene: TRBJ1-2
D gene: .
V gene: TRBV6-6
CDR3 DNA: TGTGCCAGCAGTTACTCAGGGACCTATGGCTACACCTTC
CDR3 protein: CASSYSGTYGYTF

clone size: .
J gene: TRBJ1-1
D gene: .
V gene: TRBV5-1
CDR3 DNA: TGCGCCAGCAGCCCTGGGGGGCAGGTTCGCACTGAAGCTTTCTTT
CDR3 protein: CASSPGGQVRTEAFF

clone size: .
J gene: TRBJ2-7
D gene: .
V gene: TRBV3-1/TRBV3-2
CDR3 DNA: TGTGCCAGCAGCCAAGGGATGGAGCAGTACTTC
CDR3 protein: CASSQGMEQYF

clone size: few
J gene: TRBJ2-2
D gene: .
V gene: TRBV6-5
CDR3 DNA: TGTGCCAGCGCCCCTTCGATACGGAACACCGGGGAGCTGTTTTTT
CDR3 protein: CASAPSIRNTGELFF

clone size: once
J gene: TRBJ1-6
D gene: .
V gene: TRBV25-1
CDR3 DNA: TGTGCCAGCAGTGAATGGGGGGGGATGAGTTCACCCCTCCACTTT
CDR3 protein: CASSEWGGMSSPLHF

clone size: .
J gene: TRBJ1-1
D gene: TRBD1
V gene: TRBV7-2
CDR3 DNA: TGTGCCAGCAGCTCGGCCGGGACAGGGGGACCATTGGACACTGAAGCTTTCTTT
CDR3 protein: CASSSAGTGGPLDTEAFF

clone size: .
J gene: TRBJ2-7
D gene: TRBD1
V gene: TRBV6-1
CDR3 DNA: TGTGCCAGCAGTGAATATCTTCGGGGACAGGGAGGGCAGTACTTC
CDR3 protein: CASSEYLRGQGGQYF

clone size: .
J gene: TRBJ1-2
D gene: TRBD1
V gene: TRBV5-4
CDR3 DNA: TGTGCCAGCAGCCGGGACAGAACTAACTATGGCTACACCTTC
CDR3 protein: CASSRDRTNYGYTF